This T cell receptor (beta chain) was sequenced for a study of cytomegalovirus exposure and HLA in healthy donors. Both 60 Vbeta primers and 13 Jbeta primers went into the PCR. Here immunoSEQ multiplex PCR was the method, and the copy in TCRdb shows in-frame clones only, minus some. The table records 180,000 or so clones, 77% of them present only once. Germline V lookup: CDR1 SEHNR, CDR2 FQNEAQ (reference sequence). V lost 1 base to trimming and J lost 2 bases; unmatched junction nucleotides: 3. The CDR3 loop spans 16 amino acids. This TCR was sampled from a man between 18 and 35 years old in good health and CMV-seronegative. The chain is built from TRBV7-9 and TRBJ1-4; 8 bases line up with TRBD1. Material: PBMCs. CDR3: CASSLETGETNEKLFF. The CDR3 DNA follows: TGTGCCAGCAGCTTAGAGACAGGGGAGACTAATGAAAAACTGTTTTTT.